This TCR beta chain originates from a study of cytomegalovirus exposure and HLA in healthy donors. Study outcomes and limitations: When analyzed later, a missense DCLRE1C variant was found to be linked to TCR beta V- and J-gene trimming. The classifier reportedly diagnosed cytomegalovirus status with high sensitivity and specificity. Among the most significant clusters, several appeared linked to common viral pathogens in a later analysis.

Of note for this clone: No antigen is known for it.

Germline CDR1 reads SGHRS; CDR2 reads YFSETQ. The CDR3 has 14 residues. With 0 bases removed from V and 4 bases from J, the gap between germline ends came to 8 bases. PCR was performed using 60 Vbeta and 13 Jbeta primers. The table came from immunoSEQ multiplex PCR; TCRdb's copy has only in-frame clones and leaves some out. In the table there are a few hundred thousand clones, 70% to 90% of which are singletons. The TCR comes from a woman aged 40 to 50 in good health and CMV-seropositive. The chain links TRBV5-1 to TRBJ2-1; D remains unclear. Sample: PBMCs. The CDR3 loop reads CASSLGSVYNEQFF. DNA for the CDR3: TGCGCCAGCAGCTTGGGGAGCGTTTACAATGAGCAGTTCTTC.